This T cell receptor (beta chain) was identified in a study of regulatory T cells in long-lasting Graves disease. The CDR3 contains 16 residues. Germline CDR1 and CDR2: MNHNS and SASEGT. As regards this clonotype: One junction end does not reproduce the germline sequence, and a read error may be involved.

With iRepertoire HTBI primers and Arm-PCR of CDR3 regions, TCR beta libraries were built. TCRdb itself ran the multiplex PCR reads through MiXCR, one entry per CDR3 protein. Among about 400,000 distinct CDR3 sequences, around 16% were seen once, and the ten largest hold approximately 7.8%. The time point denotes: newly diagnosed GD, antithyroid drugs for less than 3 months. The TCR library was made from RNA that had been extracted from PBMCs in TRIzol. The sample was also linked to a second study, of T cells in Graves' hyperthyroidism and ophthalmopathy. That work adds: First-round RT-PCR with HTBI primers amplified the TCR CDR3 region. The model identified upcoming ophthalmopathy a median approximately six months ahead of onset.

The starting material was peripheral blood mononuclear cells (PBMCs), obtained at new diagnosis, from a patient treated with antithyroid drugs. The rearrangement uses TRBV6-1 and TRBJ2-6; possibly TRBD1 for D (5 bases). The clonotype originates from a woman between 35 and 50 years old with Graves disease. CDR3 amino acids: CASSEALLPGANVPTF. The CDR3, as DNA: TGTGCCAGCAGTGAAGCGCTTCTGCCTGGGGCCAACGTCCCGACTTTC.